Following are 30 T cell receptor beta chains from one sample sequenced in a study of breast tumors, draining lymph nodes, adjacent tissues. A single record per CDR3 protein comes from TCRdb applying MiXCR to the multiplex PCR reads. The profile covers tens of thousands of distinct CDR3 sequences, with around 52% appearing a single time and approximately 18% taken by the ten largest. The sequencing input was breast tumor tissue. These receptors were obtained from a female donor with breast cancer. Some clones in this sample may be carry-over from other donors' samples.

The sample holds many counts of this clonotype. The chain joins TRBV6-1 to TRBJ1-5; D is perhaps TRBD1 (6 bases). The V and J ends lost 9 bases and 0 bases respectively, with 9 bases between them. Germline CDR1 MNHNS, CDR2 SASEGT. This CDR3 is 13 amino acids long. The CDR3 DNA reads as TGTGCCAGTGGGGGGCATAGCAATCAGCCCCAGCATTTT. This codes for CASGGHSNQPQHF.

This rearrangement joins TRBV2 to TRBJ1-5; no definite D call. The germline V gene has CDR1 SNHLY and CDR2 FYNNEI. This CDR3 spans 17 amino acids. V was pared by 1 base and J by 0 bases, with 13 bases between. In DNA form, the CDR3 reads TGTGCCAGCAGTGAAGTGGTTGGGCAATATAGCAATCAGCCCCAGCATTTT. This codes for CASSEVVGQYSNQPQHF. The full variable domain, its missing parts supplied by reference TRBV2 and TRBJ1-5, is EPEVTQTPSHQVTQMGQEVILRCVPISNHLYFYWYRQILGQKVEFLVSFYNNEISEKSEIFDDQFSVERPDGSNFTLKIRSTKLEDSAMYFCASSEVVGQYSNQPQHFGDGTRLSIL.

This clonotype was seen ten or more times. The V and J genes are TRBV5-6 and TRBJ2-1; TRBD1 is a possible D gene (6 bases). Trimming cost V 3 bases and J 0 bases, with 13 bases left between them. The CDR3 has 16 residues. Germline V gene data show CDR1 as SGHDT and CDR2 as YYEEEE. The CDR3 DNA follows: TGTGCCAGCAGCTATCCGGGACAAAGCTCCTACAATGAGCAGTTCTTC. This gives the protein CASSYPGQSSYNEQFF.

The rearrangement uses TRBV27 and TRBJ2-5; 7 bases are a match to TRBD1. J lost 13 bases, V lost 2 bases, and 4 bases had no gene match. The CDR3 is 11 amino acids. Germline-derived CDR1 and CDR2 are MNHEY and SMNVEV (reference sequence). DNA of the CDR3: TGTGCCAGCAGTTTAGACAGGGTTCTGTACTTC. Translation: CASSLDRVLYF.

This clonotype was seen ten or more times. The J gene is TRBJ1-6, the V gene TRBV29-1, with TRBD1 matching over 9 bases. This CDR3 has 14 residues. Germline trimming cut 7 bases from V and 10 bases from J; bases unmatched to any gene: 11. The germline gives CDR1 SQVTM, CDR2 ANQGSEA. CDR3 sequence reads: CSAQGQGLNSPLHF. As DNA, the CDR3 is TGCAGCGCCCAAGGACAGGGGCTTAACTCACCCCTCCACTTT.

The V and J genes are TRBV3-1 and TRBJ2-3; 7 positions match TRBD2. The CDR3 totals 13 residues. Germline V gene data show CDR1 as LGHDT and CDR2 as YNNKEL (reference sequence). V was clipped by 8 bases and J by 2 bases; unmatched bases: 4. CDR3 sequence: CASGGLTTDTQYF. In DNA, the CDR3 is TGTGCCAGCGGGGGACTAACCACAGATACGCAGTATTTT.

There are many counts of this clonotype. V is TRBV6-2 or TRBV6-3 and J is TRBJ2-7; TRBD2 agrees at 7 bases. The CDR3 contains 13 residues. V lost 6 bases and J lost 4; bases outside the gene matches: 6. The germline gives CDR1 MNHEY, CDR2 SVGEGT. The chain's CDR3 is CASRRASGYEQYF. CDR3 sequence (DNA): TGTGCCAGCAGGCGGGCTAGCGGATACGAGCAGTACTTC.

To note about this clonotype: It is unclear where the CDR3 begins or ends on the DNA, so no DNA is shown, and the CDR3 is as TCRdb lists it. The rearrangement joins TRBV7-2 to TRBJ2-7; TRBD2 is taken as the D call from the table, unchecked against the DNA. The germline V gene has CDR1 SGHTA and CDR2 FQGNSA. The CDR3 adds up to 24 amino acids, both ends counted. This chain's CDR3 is CASSLNLCASSSLAGGDTSYEQYF.

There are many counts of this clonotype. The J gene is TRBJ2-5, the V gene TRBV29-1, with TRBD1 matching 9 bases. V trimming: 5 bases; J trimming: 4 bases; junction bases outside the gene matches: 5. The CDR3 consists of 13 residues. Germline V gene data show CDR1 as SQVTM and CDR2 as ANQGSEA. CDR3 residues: CSVRDRAGETQYF. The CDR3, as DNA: TGCAGCGTTCGGGACAGGGCAGGAGAGACCCAGTACTTC.

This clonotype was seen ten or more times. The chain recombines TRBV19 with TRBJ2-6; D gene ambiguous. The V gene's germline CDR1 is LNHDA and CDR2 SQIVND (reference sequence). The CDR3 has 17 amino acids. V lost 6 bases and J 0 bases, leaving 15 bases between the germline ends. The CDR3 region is CASSLRFLGSGANVLTF. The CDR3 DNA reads TGTGCCAGTAGCCTCCGGTTTTTAGGCTCTGGGGCCAACGTCCTGACTTTC.

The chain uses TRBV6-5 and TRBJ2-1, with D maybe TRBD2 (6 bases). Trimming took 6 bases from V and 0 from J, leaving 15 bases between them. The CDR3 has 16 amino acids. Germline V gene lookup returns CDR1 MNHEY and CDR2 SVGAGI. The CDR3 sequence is CASRWGDAGSYNEQFF. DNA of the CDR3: TGTGCCAGCAGATGGGGGGACGCCGGCTCCTACAATGAGCAGTTCTTC.

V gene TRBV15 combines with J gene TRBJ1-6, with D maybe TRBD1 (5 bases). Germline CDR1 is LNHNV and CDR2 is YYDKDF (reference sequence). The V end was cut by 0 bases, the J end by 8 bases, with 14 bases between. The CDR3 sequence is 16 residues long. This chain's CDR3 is CATSRDRDPRDSPLHF. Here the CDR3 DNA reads TGTGCCACCAGCAGAGATCGGGACCCCAGGGATTCACCCCTCCACTTT. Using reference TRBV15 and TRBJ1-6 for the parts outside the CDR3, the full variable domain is DAMVIQNPRYQVTQFGKPVTLSCSQTLNHNVMYWYQQKSSQAPKLLFHYYDKDFNNEADTPDNFQSRRPNTSFCFLDIRSPGLGDTAMYLCATSRDRDPRDSPLHFGNGTRLTVT.

CDR3 residues: CASSLVPKGGPYPYEQYF. CDR3 nucleotide sequence: TGCGCCAGCAGCTTGGTCCCTAAGGGCGGCCCGTACCCCTACGAGCAGTACTTC. The chain has TRBV5-1 and TRBJ2-7, with D unresolved. This CDR3 spans 18 amino acids. Trimming stripped 0 bases from V and 2 bases from J, with 21 bases between. CDR1 and CDR2 (germline): SGHRS, YFSETQ.

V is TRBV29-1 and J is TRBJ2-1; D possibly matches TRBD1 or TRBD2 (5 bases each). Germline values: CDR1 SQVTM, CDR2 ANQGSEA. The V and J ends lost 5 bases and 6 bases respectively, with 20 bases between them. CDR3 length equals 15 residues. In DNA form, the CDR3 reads TGCAGCGTTCCGGGGACGGTGGACATCATCAATGAGCAGTTCTTC. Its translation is CSVPGTVDIINEQFF.

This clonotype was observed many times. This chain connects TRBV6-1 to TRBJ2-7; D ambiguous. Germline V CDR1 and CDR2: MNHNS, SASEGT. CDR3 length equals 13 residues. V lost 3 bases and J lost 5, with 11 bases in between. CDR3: CASSESFSHEQYF. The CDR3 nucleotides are TGTGCCAGCAGTGAGAGCTTTTCCCACGAGCAGTACTTC.

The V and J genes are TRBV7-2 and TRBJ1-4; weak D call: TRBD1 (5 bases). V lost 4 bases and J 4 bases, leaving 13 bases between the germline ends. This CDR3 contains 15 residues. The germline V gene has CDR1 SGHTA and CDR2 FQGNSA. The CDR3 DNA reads TGTGCCAGCAGCTCTGGGGGTCGGATTAATGAAAAACTGTTTTTT. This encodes CASSSGGRINEKLFF. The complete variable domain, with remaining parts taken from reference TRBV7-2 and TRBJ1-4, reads GAGVSQSPSNKVTEKGKDVELRCDPISGHTALYWYRQSLGQGLEFLIYFQGNSAPDKSGLPSDRFSAERTGGSVSTLTIQRTQQEDSAVYLCASSSGGRINEKLFFGSGTQLSVL.

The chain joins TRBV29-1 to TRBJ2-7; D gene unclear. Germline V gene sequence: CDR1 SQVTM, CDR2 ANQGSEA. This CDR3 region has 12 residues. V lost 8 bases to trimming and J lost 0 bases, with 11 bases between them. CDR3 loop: CSRAASSYEQYF. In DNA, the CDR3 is TGCAGCAGGGCGGCTAGCTCCTACGAGCAGTACTTC.

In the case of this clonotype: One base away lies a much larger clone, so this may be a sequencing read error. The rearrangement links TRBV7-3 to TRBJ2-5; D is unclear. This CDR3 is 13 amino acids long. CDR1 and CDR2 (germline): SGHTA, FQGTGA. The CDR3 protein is CASSSTFRETRYF. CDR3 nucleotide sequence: TGTGCCAGCAGCTCGACATTTCGAGAGACCCGGTACTTC.

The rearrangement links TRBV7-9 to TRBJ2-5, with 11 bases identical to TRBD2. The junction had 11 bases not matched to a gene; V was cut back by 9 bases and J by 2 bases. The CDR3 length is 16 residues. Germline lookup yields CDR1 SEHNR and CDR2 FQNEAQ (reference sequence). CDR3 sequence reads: CASSAGLAADQETQYF. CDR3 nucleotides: TGTGCCAGTAGTGCGGGACTAGCGGCAGATCAAGAGACCCAGTACTTC.

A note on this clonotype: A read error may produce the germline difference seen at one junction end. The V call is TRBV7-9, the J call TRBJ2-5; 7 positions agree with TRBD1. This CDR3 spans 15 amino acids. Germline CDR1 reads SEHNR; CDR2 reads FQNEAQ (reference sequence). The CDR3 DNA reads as TGCGCCAGCACCCCCTCGGGACAGTACCAAGAGACCCAGTACTTC. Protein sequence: CASTPSGQYQETQYF.

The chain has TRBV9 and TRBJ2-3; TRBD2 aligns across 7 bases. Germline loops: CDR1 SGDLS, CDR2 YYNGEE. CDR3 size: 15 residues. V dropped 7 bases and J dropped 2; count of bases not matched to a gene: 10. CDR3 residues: CASGPGGLTTDTQYF. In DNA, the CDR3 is TGTGCCAGCGGACCGGGGGGACTAACCACAGATACGCAGTATTTT.

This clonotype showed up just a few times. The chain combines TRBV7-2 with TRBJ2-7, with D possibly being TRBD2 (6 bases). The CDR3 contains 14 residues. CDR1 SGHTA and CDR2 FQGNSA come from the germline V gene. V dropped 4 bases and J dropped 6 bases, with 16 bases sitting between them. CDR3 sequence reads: CASSSGGASGEQYF. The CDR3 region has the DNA TGTGCCAGCAGCTCAGGCGGGGCCTCGGGCGAGCAGTACTTC.

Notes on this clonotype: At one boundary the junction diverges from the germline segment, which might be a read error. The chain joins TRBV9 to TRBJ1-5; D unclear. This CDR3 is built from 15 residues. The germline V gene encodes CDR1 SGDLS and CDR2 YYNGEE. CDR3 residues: CASSVGWQSNQPPHF. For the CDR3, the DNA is TGTGCCAGCAGCGTAGGATGGCAGAGCAATCAGCCCCCGCATTTT.

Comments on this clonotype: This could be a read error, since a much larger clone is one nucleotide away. CDR3: CASSLSPGAPEQYF. The CDR3 DNA sequence: TGTGCCAGCAGCTTAAGCCCCGGGGCGCCCGAGCAGTACTTC. V gene TRBV11-2 combines with J gene TRBJ2-7; D might be TRBD1 or TRBD2, each matching 5 bases. CDR1 is SGHAT, CDR2 FQNNGV, per germline. The CDR3 has 14 amino acids. V dropped 2 bases and J dropped 6 bases, with 14 bases sitting between them.

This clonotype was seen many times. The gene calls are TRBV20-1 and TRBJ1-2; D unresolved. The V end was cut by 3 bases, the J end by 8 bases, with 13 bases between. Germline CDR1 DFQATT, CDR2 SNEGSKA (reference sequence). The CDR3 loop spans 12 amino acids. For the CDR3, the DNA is TGCAGTGCTAGGCTGGAAGGCGGGGGCTACACCTTC. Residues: CSARLEGGGYTF.

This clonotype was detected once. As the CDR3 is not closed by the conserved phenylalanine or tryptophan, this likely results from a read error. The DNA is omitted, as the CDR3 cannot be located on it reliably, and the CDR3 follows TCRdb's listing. The CDR3 protein is CATSRGTSG. J is TRBJ2-5 and V is TRBV15; no DNA check was done on the table's D call, TRBD2. CDR1 is LNHNV, CDR2 YYDKDF, per germline (reference sequence). With termini counted, the CDR3 has 9 amino acids.

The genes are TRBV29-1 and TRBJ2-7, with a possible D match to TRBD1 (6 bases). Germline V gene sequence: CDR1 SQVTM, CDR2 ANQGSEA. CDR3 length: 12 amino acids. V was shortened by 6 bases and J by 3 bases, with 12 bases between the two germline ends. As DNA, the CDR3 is TGCAGCGTCCAGCACAGGGACTACGAGCAGTACTTC. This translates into CSVQHRDYEQYF.

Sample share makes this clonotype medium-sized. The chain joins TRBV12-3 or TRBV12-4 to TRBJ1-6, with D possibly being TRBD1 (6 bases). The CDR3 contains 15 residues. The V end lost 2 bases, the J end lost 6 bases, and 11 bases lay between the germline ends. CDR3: CASSLQGMSNSPLHF. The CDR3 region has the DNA TGTGCCAGCAGTTTACAGGGGATGTCTAATTCACCCCTCCACTTT.

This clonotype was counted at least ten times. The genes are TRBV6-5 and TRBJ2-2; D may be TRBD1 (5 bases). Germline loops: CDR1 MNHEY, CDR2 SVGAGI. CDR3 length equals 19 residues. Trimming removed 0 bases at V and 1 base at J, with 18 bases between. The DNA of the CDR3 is TGTGCCAGCAGTTACTCGGCCCTAGGGGCCCGTGGGAACACCGGGGAGCTGTTTTTT. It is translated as CASSYSALGARGNTGELFF.

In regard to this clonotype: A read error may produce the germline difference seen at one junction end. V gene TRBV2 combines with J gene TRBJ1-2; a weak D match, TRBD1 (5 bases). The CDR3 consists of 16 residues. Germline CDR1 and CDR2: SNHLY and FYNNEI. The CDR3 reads CTSSREGAPSNYGYTF. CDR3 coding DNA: TGTACCAGCAGTCGGGAAGGGGCGCCCTCTAACTATGGCTACACCTTC.